Below, one T cell receptor beta chain is given with its context. Its antigen is unknown. The sequence runs out 3 residues before the end of the CDR3; the remainder is reconstructed from the germline J gene. Every participant had a single incident cervical HPV16 infection, and prevalent HPV16 infections were excluded. Cervical HPV DNA was detected by MY09/MY11 PCR, and genotyping was performed by dot-blot hybridization. Roughly 15 mL of heparinized blood was centrifuged, after which the buffy coat was aliquoted, frozen at -30 degrees C, and then stored at -80 degrees C. QIAGEN kits were used to extract genomic DNA from buffy coat specimens. TCR beta CDR3 regions were amplified by multiplex PCR from an average of roughly 1,200 ng genomic DNA per sample using the immunoSEQ assay. To correct primer bias, the assay used a complete synthetic TCR repertoire to set an amplification baseline. The amplicons were sequenced using the Illumina platform. The original methods were these. Error correction of the sequences involved clustering with frequency ratios plus a modified nearest-neighbor algorithm, after which the sequences were analyzed in the immunoSEQ Analyzer using IMGT gene definitions. At each rarefaction depth, TCR richness and evenness were averaged over 20 rarefaction repeats, and samples with fewer sequences than the depth were excluded. Wilcoxon rank sum tests with FDR correction were used to compare V, D and J gene relative abundances between the groups. For the blinded duplicates, the intraclass correlation was about 96% for TCR richness and averaged around 76% across roughly 72 gene segments. TCRdb mirrors the immuneACCESS table, restricted to in-frame sequences. Some clones are absent from its copies; in checked studies, under half trace to an unresolved V gene, and the reason for the others is unknown. V and J calls and clone size come straight from that table; D and trimming were deduced from the DNA. The record for this sample contains about 46,000 clones. Roughly a third of the sample rests with the top ten.

The data belong to a study of T cells in women clearing cervical HPV infection (dated by TCRdb to the late 2010s). Notes on the research overall: The cases were about 23 women with histologically confirmed HPV16-related CIN3 or worse, and 2 of those women had invasive cancers. HLA typing was available for only a few women, so HLA type could not be excluded as a confounder. Five blinded duplicates per group were added as quality controls, giving approximately 60 samples: 50 participants and 10 replicates. The parent cohort enrolled about 9,700 women aged 18 or older in Guanacaste, Costa Rica, in about 1993 to 1994 and followed the women for about 7 years. A median age of almost 35 years was observed in cases versus 38 to 40 in controls, and no significant differences in baseline characteristics were found. Among cases, blood sampling occurred a median of roughly 150 days after lesion detection, with an interquartile range of 90 to 200 days. Blood from cases was collected at the visit at which the lesion was first identified, whereas blood from controls was collected once infection was no longer detected. The 25 controls were women who cleared a single incident HPV16 infection within 12 months without developing precancer or cancer. Cases and controls were matched on age within five years and on year of sample collection. An exploratory proof-of-principle case-control study, nested within the Guanacaste HPV Natural History Study in Costa Rica, was conducted to compare TCR repertoires across cervical HPV16 outcomes. General conclusions and limits of the study: TRBV6-7 relative abundance was lower in cases than in controls (around 0.11% versus 0.15%; Bonferroni P = 0.0008). Random forest classifiers combining richness and V gene abundances distinguished cases from controls with an estimated AUC of 0.7 to 0.85. Because of the cross-sectional design, the study could not determine whether the associations came before infection or resulted from infection, and neither effector/memory subsets nor HPV-specific T cells were isolated. Significantly higher TCR repertoire richness was observed in CIN3+ cases than in controls across sequencing depths, whereas no difference in evenness was found. Because the number of T cells per sample was unknown, the richness differences could reflect varying T-cell content rather than repertoire biology.

From the cysteine up to the phenylalanine, the CDR3 has a length of 12 residues. The DNA shown is the part of the CDR3 that was read: 27 bases, in frame from base 1. Looking up the germline V gene yields CDR1 SGHDN and CDR2 FVKESK. Sequenced material: blood buffy coat. This TCR was recovered from a woman aged 18 to 75 with a cervical HPV16 infection that either progressed to CIN3+ or cleared (not recorded which). The chain couples TRBV14 to TRBJ1-1; the best D guess is TRBD1, with 6 bases matching. The CDR3 DNA, read in part, is TGTGCCAGCAGCCGAGCAGGGGAGAGG. The resulting protein is CASSRAGER. The CDR3 reads in full as CASSRAGERAFF.